The 2 T cell receptor beta chains below were found in one sample sequenced in a study of blood T cells in healthy people across ages. The second PCR ran roughly 6 to 11 cycles with a sample-barcoded 5' primer and J-beta primers. TCRdb used MiXCR to reprocess the 5' RACE reads, holding one entry per CDR3 protein. In the table there are approximately 1.5 million distinct CDR3 sequences, about 42% of which are singletons. The sequenced sample was blood. These receptors originate from a young woman in good health.

The rearrangement links TRBV24-1 to TRBJ2-1; 7 bases are a match to TRBD2. The J call may be in error: the DNA end matches TRBJ2-7 better. The CDR3 has 15 residues. Germline values: CDR1 KGHDR, CDR2 SFDVKD. CDR3 nucleotides: TGTGCCACCAGTGATTTGCACAGCGGGACGAATGAGCAGTACTTC. It codes for CATSDLHSGTNEQYF.

This clonotype showed up just a few times. This chain links TRBV7-2 with TRBJ1-2; TRBD1 matches 7 bases. The CDR3 consists of 14 residues. CDR1 is SGHTA and CDR2 is FQGNSA in the germline V gene. J lost 2 bases, V lost 3 bases, and 3 bases had no gene match. The CDR3 DNA is TGTGCCAGCAGCTTCGGACAGGCCAACTATGGCTACACCTTC. Residues: CASSFGQANYGYTF.